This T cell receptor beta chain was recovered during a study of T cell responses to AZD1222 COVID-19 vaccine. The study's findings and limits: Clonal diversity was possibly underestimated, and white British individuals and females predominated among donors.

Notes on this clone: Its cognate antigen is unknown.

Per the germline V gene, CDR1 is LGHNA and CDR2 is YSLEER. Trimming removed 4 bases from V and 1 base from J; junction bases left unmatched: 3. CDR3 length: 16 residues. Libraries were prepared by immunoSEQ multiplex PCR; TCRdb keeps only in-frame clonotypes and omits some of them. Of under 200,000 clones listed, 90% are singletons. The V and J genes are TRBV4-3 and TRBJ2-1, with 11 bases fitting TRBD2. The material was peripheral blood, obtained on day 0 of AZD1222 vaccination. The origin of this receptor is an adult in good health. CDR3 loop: CASSRLAGMSYNEQFF. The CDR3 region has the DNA TGCGCCAGCAGCCGACTAGCGGGAATGTCCTACAATGAGCAGTTCTTC.